The present T cell receptor beta chain was sequenced within a study of shared clonotypes between healthy human individuals. This clone was observed once. CDR1 MGHDK and CDR2 SYGVNS come from the germline V gene. J gave up 5 bases and V 0 bases, and 5 bases lay outside the gene matches. The CDR3 is 17 residues long. The table came from immunoSEQ multiplex PCR; TCRdb's copy has only in-frame clones and leaves some out. The sample contains approximately 2.1 million clones, over 85% of which appear only once. V gene TRBV25-1 combines with J gene TRBJ2-7, with 15 nucleotides matching TRBD2. Sequenced material: naive CD4+ T cells from PBMCs. Subset defined: CD45RA+ positively selected. The TCR sequence derives from a man aged 18 to 29 in good health. Some clones in this sample may be carry-over from other donors' samples. The CDR3 spells CASSEYWTSGRANEQYF. The CDR3 DNA reads as TGTGCCAGCAGTGAATATTGGACTAGCGGGAGGGCCAACGAGCAGTACTTC.